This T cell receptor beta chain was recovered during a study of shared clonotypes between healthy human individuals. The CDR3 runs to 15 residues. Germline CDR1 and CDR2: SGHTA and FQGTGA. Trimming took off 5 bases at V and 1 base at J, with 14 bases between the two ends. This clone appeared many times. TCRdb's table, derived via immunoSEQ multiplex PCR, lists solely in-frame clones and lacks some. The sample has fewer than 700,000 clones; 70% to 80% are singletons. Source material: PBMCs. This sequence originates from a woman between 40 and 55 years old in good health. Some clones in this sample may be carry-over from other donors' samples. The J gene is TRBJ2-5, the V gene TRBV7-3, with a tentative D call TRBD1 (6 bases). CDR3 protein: CASSPQGTPQETQYF. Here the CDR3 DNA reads TGTGCCAGCAGCCCCCAGGGGACCCCCCAAGAGACCCAGTACTTC.